This T cell receptor (beta chain) was observed in a study of T cells after yellow fever vaccination. Study overall: SMART-Seq v4 Ultra Low Input prepared libraries from low-cell fractions.

This clonotype was seen a few times. Its antigen remains unidentified. Germline CDR1 and CDR2: KGHSH and LQKENI. J was trimmed by 4 bases and V by 6 bases; bases with no gene match: 9. The CDR3 spans 15 residues. One entry per CDR3 protein results from TCRdb running MiXCR on the 5' RACE reads. This sample has 300,000 to 400,000 distinct CDR3 sequences, with 8.7% found just once. Study conclusions and caveats: It was the secondary response that reached its peak faster, day 5 versus 15, but it was weaker. Of the clonotypes, a small share occurred in both CD4 and CD8 compartments.

This chain uses TRBV18 with TRBJ1-5; 7 nucleotides align to TRBD1. The clonotype originates from a man in his late teens or twenties who received the YFV17D yellow fever vaccine. Source: PBMCs, taken on the day of the first yellow fever vaccination. The CDR3 loop reads CASSPRGGGNQPQHF. Written as DNA, the CDR3 is TGTGCCAGCTCCCCCAGGGGGGGCGGAAATCAGCCCCAGCATTTT.